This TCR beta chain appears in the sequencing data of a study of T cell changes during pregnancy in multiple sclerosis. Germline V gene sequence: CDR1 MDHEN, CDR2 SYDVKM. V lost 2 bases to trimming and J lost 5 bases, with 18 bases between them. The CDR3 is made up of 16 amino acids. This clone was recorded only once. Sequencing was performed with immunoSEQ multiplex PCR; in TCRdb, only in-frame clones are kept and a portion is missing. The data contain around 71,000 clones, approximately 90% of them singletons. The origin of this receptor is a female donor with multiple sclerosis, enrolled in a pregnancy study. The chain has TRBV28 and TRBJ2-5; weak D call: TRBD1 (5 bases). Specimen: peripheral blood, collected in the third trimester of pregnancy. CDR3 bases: TGTGCCAGCAGTTTAACGAGAGGCAGGGTTTACGAGACCCAGTACTTC. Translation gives CASSLTRGRVYETQYF.